This T cell receptor beta chain was documented in a study of Graves' ophthalmopathy and Graves' hyperthyroidism (dated 2018 in TCRdb). Looking at the study overall: Peripheral blood was collected before any treatment was given, at the time of initial diagnosis. A discovery set of 100 patients (43 ophthalmopathy, just over 55 stable hyperthyroidism) was enrolled to explore V-J signatures distinguishing ophthalmopathy from hyperthyroidism. In total, 135 blood samples were TCR-sequenced: 43 ophthalmopathy, over 70 hyperthyroidism and roughly 17 hyperthyroidism-to-ophthalmopathy patients. In about six hyperthyroidism patients, the T-cell repertoires found in thyroid tissue were compared with those found in blood. An independent validation cohort was composed of around 19 hyperthyroidism patients and roughly 16 patients who later progressed from hyperthyroidism to ophthalmopathy. Following sampling, methimazole starting at 30 mg daily was administered to hyperthyroidism patients, and high-dose intravenous methylprednisolone was administered to ophthalmopathy patients. To tell Graves' ophthalmopathy apart from Graves' hyperthyroidism, and to predict which patients would progress to ophthalmopathy, the study relied on TCR beta repertoire signatures. Results the study describes overall, beyond this receptor: Ophthalmopathy was separated from stable hyperthyroidism by the 13-signature model with 87.88% sensitivity and 81% to 84% specificity in cross-validation and with 80%/75% in the test set. Among expanded thyroid clonotypes with frequency above 0.001, most also showed up in blood, which suggests that blood repertoires may reflect the thyroid immune response. In validation, the model predicted ophthalmopathy progression with about 71% sensitivity and roughly 72% specificity; some twelve predicted patients were CT-confirmed with GO in a median of around 6.5 months. No statistical method was used to predetermine the sample size, and group allocation was not hidden from the investigators.

V gives up 6 bases and J gives up 7 bases, and the segment between their germline ends measures 12 bases. Taken from the germline V gene (reference sequence), the CDR1 and CDR2 loops are DFQATT and SNEGSKA. CDR3 length: 12 amino acids, cysteine to phenylalanine. The entry retains the CDR3 DNA only, 36 bases that are in frame from base 1. Patients with ophthalmopathy had moderately to severely active disease, with a Clinical Activity Score of 3 or more, a NOSPECS grade of 4 or more, and a disease duration of less than 3 months. Patients were excluded if they had other autoimmune diseases, uncontrolled infections, pregnancy or lactation. Clinical symptoms, serum thyroxine, TRAb, thyroid ultrasound and orbital computed tomography were used for diagnosis. Ficoll-Paque density gradient centrifugation was used to isolate PBMCs from 8 to 10 ml of fresh peripheral blood. Total RNA was extracted using Trizol reagent, and RNA quality was checked on an Agilent 2100 Bioanalyzer.

TCR beta CDR3 regions were amplified from RNA transcripts for repertoire sequencing. HTBI primers and the Qiagen OneStep RT-PCR kit were used in a first-round RT-PCR, which was followed by a second-round multiplex PCR, size selection and purification. The libraries underwent paired-end sequencing with 100 bp reads on an Illumina HiSeq2000. The published analysis was carried out like this. SOAPnuke was used to process the reads, throwing out any read that had adapters, had uncalled bases, had a mean Phred below 15, or lacked an exact constant-primer or identifier match. COPE v1.2.5 was used to merge the high-quality paired reads. Clonotypes were defined as unique nucleotide sequences and were aligned to IMGT TRB V, D and J references using MiTCR v1.1. Only V-J combinations with frequency above 0.0001 were analysed, covering approximately 99% of repertoires. For each V-J combination, a TCR clonal expansion and chaos score was defined as F50 clonal expansion divided by the chaos observed in the TCRdist matrix. Welch's t-statistics and random forest were used to reduce features to about 14 V-J combinations, which were fed into a naive Bayes classifier. The Morisita-Horn index was used to measure how similar the thyroid and blood repertoires were. The raw public data were reprocessed by TCRdb itself: fastp quality trimming at Q25, MiXCR clonotype calling, in-frame beta chains only. Merged by CDR3 protein, the rows form single entries marked with the most common genes and DNA. The authors' filters were not applied to this entry. This sample holds around 660,000 distinct CDR3 sequences; over 40% were observed only once. Of the sample, around 3% is held by the ten largest clones.

This clonotype was recorded at least ten times. Its antigen is not yet known. The input lacks base qualities; no much larger clone sits a single base away. The sequence was obtained from an adult man with Graves' ophthalmopathy. The chain couples TRBV20-1 to TRBJ2-2, with a weak D call of TRBD2 (5 bases match). Sample: peripheral blood. CDR3 reads: CSARVANGELFF. The base sequence is TGCAGTGCGAGGGTAGCGAACGGGGAGCTGTTTTTT.